The present T cell receptor (beta chain) was sequenced within a study of radiotherapy plus CTLA-4 blockade in lung cancer. Study in general: Across the patients, objective responses occurred in about 19%, and disease control in 30% to 35%. Findings and limits, study-wide: Strongest reported response predictors: early blood clone changes and post-radiation interferon-beta. Radiotherapy with ipilimumab was followed by blood expansion of tumor-derived clones.

Germline V CDR1 and CDR2: SGHTS, YDEGEE. V dropped 0 bases and J dropped 3 bases, with 6 bases sitting between them. This CDR3 is built from 13 residues. Patients had chemo-refractory metastatic non-small-cell lung cancer and received focal radiation plus CTLA-4 blockade that used ipilimumab. The repertoire was sequenced with immunoSEQ multiplex PCR; TCRdb's copy has only in-frame clones and lacks some. The sample consists of just over 60,000 clones, around three quarters of them appearing once. Worth noting for this clone: The antigen is not known.

This chain uses TRBV5-8 with TRBJ1-2, with D uncertain. The origin of this receptor is a human donor with non-small cell lung cancer who had a complete response to radiotherapy plus ipilimumab. This material consisted of peripheral blood, taken from a patient treated with radiotherapy plus ipilimumab. CDR3: CASSLDLYYGYTF. In nucleotides, the CDR3 is TGTGCCAGCAGCTTGGACCTTTACTATGGCTACACCTTC.